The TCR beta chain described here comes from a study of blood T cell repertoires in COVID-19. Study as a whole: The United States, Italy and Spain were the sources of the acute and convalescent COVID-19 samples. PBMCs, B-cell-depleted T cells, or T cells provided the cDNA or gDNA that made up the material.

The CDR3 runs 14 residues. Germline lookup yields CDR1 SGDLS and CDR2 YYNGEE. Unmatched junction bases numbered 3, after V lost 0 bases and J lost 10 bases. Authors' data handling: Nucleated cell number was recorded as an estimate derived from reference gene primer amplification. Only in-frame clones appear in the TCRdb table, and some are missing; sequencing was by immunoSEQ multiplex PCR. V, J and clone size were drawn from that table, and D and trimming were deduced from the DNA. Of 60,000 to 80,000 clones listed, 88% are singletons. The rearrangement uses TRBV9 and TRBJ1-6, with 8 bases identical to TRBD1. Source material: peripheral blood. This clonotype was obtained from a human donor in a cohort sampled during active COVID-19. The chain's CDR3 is CASSVGRGLSPLHF. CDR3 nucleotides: TGTGCCAGCAGCGTAGGCAGGGGGCTATCACCCCTCCACTTT.